The 13 T cell receptor beta chains given below trace back to one sample, sequenced in a study of cytomegalovirus exposure and HLA in healthy donors. Amplification used 60 Vbeta primers and 13 Jbeta primers. Profiling relied on immunoSEQ multiplex PCR, and the TCRdb table lists in-frame clones only, not all of them. The repertoire includes over 40,000 clones, approximately 86% of them detected once, and about 8% sits in the top ten. Sequencing input: PBMCs. These receptors originate from a woman in her 40s in good health and CMV-seropositive.

The chain carries TRBV15 and TRBJ1-1; D unresolved. Trimming pared 5 bases from V and 1 base from J, leaving 5 bases between. Germline CDR1 is LNHNV and CDR2 is YYDKDF (reference sequence). The CDR3 sequence is 12 residues long. The chain's CDR3 is CATSRENTEAFF. The CDR3 coding sequence is TGTGCCACCAGCCGGGAGAACACTGAAGCTTTCTTT.

This clone was observed once. This sequence joins TRBV21-1 and TRBJ1-1; the table's D call, TRBD1, has no DNA check behind it. TRBV21-1 is designated a pseudogene. The CDR3 has 16 amino acids. The DNA for the CDR3 is TGTGCCAGCAGCAAAGGGGCAGGGATGCGGAACACTGAAGCTTTCTTT. This sequence encodes CASSKGAGMRNTEAFF.

The chain recombines TRBV5-1 with TRBJ1-1, with no clear D. The CDR3 runs 14 residues. From germline, CDR1 is SGHRS and CDR2 YFSETQ. Trimming cost V 0 bases and J 4 bases, with 10 bases left between them. The CDR3 DNA is TGCGCCAGCAGCTTGGTTGAGGCGGCCACTGAAGCTTTCTTT. It yields the protein CASSLVEAATEAFF.

V usage is TRBV5-1 and J usage is TRBJ2-2; TRBD1 agrees at 11 bases. CDR3 length: 15 residues. V dropped 4 bases and J dropped 5; count of bases not matched to a gene: 4. Germline V gene sequence: CDR1 SGHRS, CDR2 YFSETQ. This CDR3 reads CASSPWDRGTGELFF. CDR3 bases: TGCGCCAGCAGCCCGTGGGACAGGGGGACCGGGGAGCTGTTTTTT.

CDR3 bases: TGTGCCAGCAGTTTCCCCGCCGTGGCGGGAGGGGGCTACACCTTC. As protein: CASSFPAVAGGGYTF. The chain joins TRBV28 to TRBJ1-2; D ambiguous. The CDR3 consists of 15 residues. CDR1 is MDHEN, CDR2 SYDVKM, per germline. Trimming removed 3 bases at V and 8 bases at J, with 19 bases between.

V gene TRBV7-9 combines with J gene TRBJ2-1; D remains ambiguous. This CDR3 spans 14 amino acids. Germline V gives CDR1 SEHNR, CDR2 FQNEAQ (reference sequence). Trimming removed 3 bases at V and 6 bases at J, with 12 bases between. The CDR3 region has the DNA TGTGCCAGCAGCTTGAGGTCGGTAGTCAATGAGCAGTTCTTC. The encoded protein is CASSLRSVVNEQFF.

The V and J genes are TRBV4-2 and TRBJ2-3; 12 bases are shared with TRBD2. Germline lookup yields CDR1 LGHNA and CDR2 YNFKEQ. V lost 3 bases and J lost 2; bases outside the gene matches: 3. This CDR3 has 16 amino acids. The CDR3 spells CASSQRTSGTTDTQYF. The CDR3 DNA follows: TGTGCCAGCAGCCAGCGGACTAGCGGGACCACAGATACGCAGTATTTT.

The chain links TRBV5-1 to TRBJ1-4; D might be TRBD1 (6 bases). This CDR3 has 16 residues. Between the trimmed V and J ends, which lost 4 bases and 3 bases, there was a span of 16 bases. Germline CDR1 SGHRS, CDR2 YFSETQ. CDR3 DNA: TGCGCCAGCAGCCGCCAAACAGGGCAAGCTAATGAAAAACTGTTTTTT. Protein: CASSRQTGQANEKLFF.

The CDR3 loop reads CASSWLADTQYF. In nucleotides, the CDR3 is TGTGCCAGCAGCTGGCTAGCAGATACGCAGTATTTT. The rearrangement links TRBV7-9 to TRBJ2-3; no clear D gene. The germline gives CDR1 SEHNR, CDR2 FQNEAQ (reference sequence). Deletions cut 4 bases from V and 4 bases from J, with 6 bases between. The CDR3 is 12 amino acids.

The V and J genes are TRBV9 and TRBJ2-3, with 9 bases that match TRBD2. CDR1 is SGDLS, CDR2 YYNGEE, per germline. The CDR3 spans 15 residues. The V segment lost 3 bases and the J segment 5 bases; nucleotides outside the gene matches: 7. The CDR3 is CASSALGLAEDTQYF. CDR3 nucleotide sequence: TGTGCCAGCAGCGCCTTGGGACTAGCTGAAGATACGCAGTATTTT.

The chain's CDR3 is CASSYNPGRGNIQYF. CDR3 coding DNA: TGTGCCAGCAGCTACAATCCAGGCCGCGGGAACATTCAGTACTTC. The chain couples TRBV6-6 to TRBJ2-4; tentative D call: TRBD2 (5 bases). This CDR3 is built from 15 residues. Trimming took off 6 bases at V and 7 bases at J, with 19 bases between the two ends. Looked up from germline, CDR1 is MNHNY and CDR2 is SVGAGI (reference sequence).

The chain combines TRBV5-1 with TRBJ2-6; the D gene is possibly TRBD1 (6 bases). Deletions cut 6 bases from V and 0 bases from J, with 19 bases between. The CDR3 is 18 amino acids. The germline V gene has CDR1 SGHRS and CDR2 YFSETQ. The CDR3 DNA reads as TGCGCCAGCATTGAATTCCCGGGACACCTCTCTGGGGCCAACGTCCTGACTTTC. Protein: CASIEFPGHLSGANVLTF.

The CDR3 reads CASSKGGSNQPQHF. CDR3 DNA sequence: TGTGCCAGCAGCAAGGGAGGAAGCAATCAGCCCCAGCATTTT. The V call is TRBV9, the J call TRBJ1-5, with no clear D. Trimming left V 4 bases short and J 1 base short, with 9 bases between. This CDR3 region has 14 residues. CDR1 and CDR2 from the germline V gene are SGDLS and YYNGEE.